This T cell receptor (beta chain) was captured in a study of blood T cell repertoires in COVID-19. Study-wide background: Samples came from the United States, Italy and Spain, spanning acute and convalescent COVID-19.

CDR3 size: 15 residues. Germline CDR1 LNHDA, CDR2 SQIVND (reference sequence). V was trimmed by 11 bases and J by 1 base, leaving 20 bases between them. Cohort placement rested on clinical history that participants reported themselves. Within the 2 weeks before study entry, each person in the exposed group met a COVID-19 case. Here immunoSEQ multiplex PCR was the method, and the copy in TCRdb shows in-frame clones only, minus some. The data show roughly 270,000 clones, about four fifths seen once. This receptor was obtained from a man aged 40-49 years who had been exposed to COVID-19. The chain combines TRBV19 with TRBJ1-1; tentative D call: TRBD1 (5 bases). Sequenced: PBMCs or T cells enriched from blood (not recorded which). CDR3 sequence (DNA): TGTGCCTCTAGTCGTCGCGGGGACGGGAACACTGAAGCTTTCTTT. It specifies CASSRRGDGNTEAFF.